A selection of T cell receptor beta chains follows, all from one sample in a study of T cells after yellow fever vaccination. TCRdb itself ran the 5' RACE reads through MiXCR, one entry per CDR3 protein. The repertoire has 620,000 or so distinct CDR3 sequences, around a sixth of them found once; the top ten carry approximately 15%. Sequences were derived from PBMCs, sampled 4 to 5 days after the first yellow fever vaccination. These receptor sequences come from a man aged 18-30 years who received the YFV17D yellow fever vaccine. CDR3s include the opening cysteine and the closing phenylalanine or tryptophan. D genes are given only for firm matches. A clone size is listed for some rows: how often the clone was seen (once, few, many), or a class if it is expanded.

>.|TRBJ1-5|TRBD1|14|TRBV12-5
CASGPTGGGQPQHF
TGTGCTAGTGGTCCCACAGGGGGGGGTCAGCCCCAGCATTTT
>.|TRBJ2-5|.|14|TRBV5-6
CASSLAPIPETQYF
TGTGCCAGCAGCTTGGCTCCGATTCCAGAGACCCAGTACTTC
>.|TRBJ2-2|TRBD1|15|TRBV4-3
CASSQEQGVSGELFF
TGCGCCAGCAGCCAAGAGCAGGGGGTATCCGGGGAGCTGTTTTTT
>.|TRBJ1-2|TRBD1|14|TRBV4-3
CASSQEKGAYGYTF
TGCGCCAGCAGCCAAGAAAAGGGGGCGTATGGCTACACCTTC
>few|TRBJ2-7|.|14|TRBV4-2
CASSQEVLSYEQYF
TGTGCCAGCAGCCAAGAGGTCCTATCCTACGAGCAGTACTTC
>few|TRBJ1-4|.|15|TRBV6-5
CASSFLPGLLVELFF
TGTGCCAGCAGTTTCCTCCCGGGACTGCTCGTGGAACTGTTTTTT
>many|TRBJ1-1|.|15|TRBV7-2
CASSLVAGLGTEAFF
TGTGCCAGCAGCTTAGTAGCAGGGCTGGGCACTGAAGCTTTCTTT
>.|TRBJ2-3|.|19|TRBV7-3
CASSLTEGLAGDSTDTQYF
TGTGCCAGCAGCTTAACGGAAGGCCTTGCGGGCGATAGCACAGATACGCAGTATTTT
>.|TRBJ1-2|.|11|TRBV28
CASSPAIGYTF
TGTGCCAGCAGTCCCGCGATTGGCTACACCTTC
>many|TRBJ2-1|TRBD2|15|TRBV12-3/TRBV12-4
CASSLRLAEYNEQFF
TGTGCCAGCAGTCTGCGACTAGCGGAGTACAATGAGCAGTTCTTC
>few|TRBJ2-1|TRBD2|14|TRBV4-1
CASSQRAGVNEQFF
TGCGCCAGCAGCCAACGAGCGGGAGTAAATGAGCAGTTCTTC
>.|TRBJ2-2|TRBD1|15|TRBV5-1
CASSRSTGATGELFF
TGCGCCAGCAGCCGAAGCACAGGGGCCACCGGGGAGCTGTTTTTT
>many|TRBJ2-7|.|14|TRBV7-2
CASSLDALSYEQYF
TGTGCCAGCAGCTTAGATGCTCTCTCCTACGAGCAGTACTTC
>few|TRBJ2-3|TRBD2|17|TRBV4-1
CASSQKGTSGHTDTQYF
TGCGCCAGCAGCCAGAAAGGGACTAGCGGGCACACAGATACGCAGTATTTT
>.|TRBJ1-5|TRBD1|15|TRBV7-2
CASGEGQGAYQPQHF
TGTGCCAGCGGGGAGGGACAGGGGGCTTACCAGCCCCAGCATTTT
>few|TRBJ2-5|TRBD1|15|TRBV7-9
CASSLGGQPRETQYF
TGTGCCAGCAGCTTAGGGGGACAGCCTAGGGAGACCCAGTACTTC
>few|TRBJ1-1|.|14|TRBV5-1
CASSTAPPNTEAFF
TGCGCCAGCAGCACTGCCCCTCCGAACACTGAAGCTTTCTTT
>few|TRBJ1-3|.|13|TRBV12-3/TRBV12-4
CASSLAWGNTIYF
TGTGCCAGCAGTTTGGCATGGGGAAACACCATATATTTT
>.|TRBJ2-1|.|13|TRBV10-3
CAISESTYNEQFF
TGTGCCATCAGTGAGTCAACGTACAATGAGCAGTTCTTC
>.|TRBJ1-4|.|14|TRBV6-5
CASSYTGANEKLFF
TGTGCCAGCAGTTACACCGGAGCTAATGAAAAACTGTTTTTT
>few|TRBJ2-5|.|14|TRBV10-3
CAISEPGVRETQYF
TGTGCCATCAGTGAACCGGGGGTTAGGGAGACCCAGTACTTC
>.|TRBJ1-4|.|15|TRBV19
CASSTKRGSNEKLFF
TGTGCCAGTAGCACCAAAAGGGGGTCTAATGAAAAACTGTTTTTT
>few|TRBJ2-3|TRBD1|17|TRBV6-5
CASSYSPPQQGVDTQYF
TGTGCCAGCAGTTACTCTCCCCCTCAGCAGGGGGTAGATACGCAGTATTTT
>.|TRBJ1-1|.|16|TRBV2
CASSPGGGSWYTEAFF
TGTGCCAGCAGCCCGGGGGGGGGGTCGTGGTACACTGAAGCTTTCTTT
>few|TRBJ2-2|.|15|TRBV5-1
CASSSSTGDLGELFF
TGCGCCAGCAGCTCGTCGACCGGGGATCTCGGGGAGCTGTTTTTT
>.|TRBJ1-5|.|13|TRBV4-3
CASSQGEGWPQHF
TGCGCCAGCAGCCAAGGGGAGGGGTGGCCCCAGCATTTT
>.|TRBJ2-3|.|14|TRBV12-3/TRBV12-4
CASFTGGGADTQYF
TGTGCCAGCTTCACGGGCGGCGGAGCAGATACGCAGTATTTT
>few|TRBJ1-4|.|12|TRBV25-1
CASSERAEKLFF
TGTGCCAGCAGTGAACGTGCTGAAAAACTGTTTTTT
>few|TRBJ2-3|.|16|TRBV4-1
CASSRIPAASTDTQYF
TGCGCCAGCAGCCGAATACCTGCGGCCAGCACAGATACGCAGTATTTT
>few|TRBJ1-3|TRBD1|16|TRBV2
CASRQDRADSGNTIYF
TGTGCCAGCAGGCAAGACAGGGCGGACTCTGGAAACACCATATATTTT
>few|TRBJ1-1|.|13|TRBV27
CASSLSWNAEAFF
TGTGCCAGCAGTTTATCCTGGAACGCTGAAGCTTTCTTT
>few|TRBJ2-5|.|14|TRBV9
CASSSGYSGQTQYF
TGTGCCAGCAGCTCGGGGTACTCAGGGCAGACCCAGTACTTC
>.|TRBJ1-1|.|13|TRBV20-1
CSAIRGMNTEAFF
TGCAGTGCTATCCGAGGAATGAACACTGAAGCTTTCTTT
>few|TRBJ1-1|TRBD1|20|TRBV27
CATLEKRTGRDISMNTEAFF
TGTGCCACCCTCGAAAAGCGGACAGGGCGGGATATTTCCATGAACACTGAAGCTTTCTTT
>many|TRBJ2-3|TRBD2|16|TRBV5-1
CASSSATSGGADTQYF
TGCGCCAGCAGCTCCGCGACTAGCGGGGGGGCAGATACGCAGTATTTT
>.|TRBJ1-2|.|10|TRBV6-8
CASISYGYTF
TGTGCCAGCATATCGTATGGCTACACCTTC